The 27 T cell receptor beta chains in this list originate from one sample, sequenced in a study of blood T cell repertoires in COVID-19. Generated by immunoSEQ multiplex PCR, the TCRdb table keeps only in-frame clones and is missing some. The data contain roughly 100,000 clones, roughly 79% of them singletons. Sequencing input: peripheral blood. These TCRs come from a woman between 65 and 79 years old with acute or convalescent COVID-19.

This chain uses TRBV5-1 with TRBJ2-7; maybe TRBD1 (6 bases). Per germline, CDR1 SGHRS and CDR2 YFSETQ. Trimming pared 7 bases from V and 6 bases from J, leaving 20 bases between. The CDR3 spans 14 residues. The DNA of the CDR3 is TGCGCCAGCGACCGTGGGGACGGCAGGGGCGAGCAGTACTTC. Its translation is CASDRGDGRGEQYF.

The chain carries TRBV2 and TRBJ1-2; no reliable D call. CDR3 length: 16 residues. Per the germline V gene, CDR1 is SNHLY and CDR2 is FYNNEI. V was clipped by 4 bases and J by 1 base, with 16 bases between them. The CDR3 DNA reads TGTGCCAGCAGTGGTGTGGGTCAGGCCTTTAACTATGGCTACACCTTC. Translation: CASSGVGQAFNYGYTF.

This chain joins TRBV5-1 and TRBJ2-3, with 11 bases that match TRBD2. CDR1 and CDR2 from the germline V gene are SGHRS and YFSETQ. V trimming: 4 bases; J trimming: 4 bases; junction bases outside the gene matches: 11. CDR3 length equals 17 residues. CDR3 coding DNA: TGCGCCAGCAGCCGGACTGTTGGGACTAGCGGATCAGATACGCAGTATTTT. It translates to CASSRTVGTSGSDTQYF.

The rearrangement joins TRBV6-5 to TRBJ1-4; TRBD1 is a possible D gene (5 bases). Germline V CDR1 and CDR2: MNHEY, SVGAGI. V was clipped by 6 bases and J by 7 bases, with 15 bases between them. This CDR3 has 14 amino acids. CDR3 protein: CASRSAGYAEKLFF. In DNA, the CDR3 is TGTGCCAGCAGGTCCGCAGGGTATGCTGAAAAACTGTTTTTT.

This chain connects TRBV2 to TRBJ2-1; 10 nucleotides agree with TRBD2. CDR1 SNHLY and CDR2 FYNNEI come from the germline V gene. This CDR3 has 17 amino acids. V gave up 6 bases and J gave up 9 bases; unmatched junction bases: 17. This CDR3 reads CASSDTPLAGASGEQFF. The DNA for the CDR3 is TGTGCCAGCAGCGACACCCCTCTAGCGGGGGCCTCCGGTGAGCAGTTCTTC.

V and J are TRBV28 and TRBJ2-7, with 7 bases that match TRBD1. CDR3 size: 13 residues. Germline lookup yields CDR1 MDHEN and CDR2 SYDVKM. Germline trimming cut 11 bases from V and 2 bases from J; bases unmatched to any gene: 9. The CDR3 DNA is TGTGCCGGATCCGGGACAGAACCCTACGAGCAGTACTTC. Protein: CAGSGTEPYEQYF.

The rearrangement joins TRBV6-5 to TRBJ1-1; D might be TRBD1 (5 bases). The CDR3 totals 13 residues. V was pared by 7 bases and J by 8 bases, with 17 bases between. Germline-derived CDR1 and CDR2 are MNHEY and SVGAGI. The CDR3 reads CASTPGRALEAFF. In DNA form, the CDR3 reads TGTGCCAGCACTCCGGGCAGGGCCCTAGAAGCTTTCTTT.

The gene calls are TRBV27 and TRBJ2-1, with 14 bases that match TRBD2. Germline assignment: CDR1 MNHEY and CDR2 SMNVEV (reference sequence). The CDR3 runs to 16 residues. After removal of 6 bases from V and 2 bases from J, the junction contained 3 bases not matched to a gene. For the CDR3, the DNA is TGTGCCAGCAGCCGGACTAGCGGGGGGCCCTACAATGAGCAGTTCTTC. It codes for CASSRTSGGPYNEQFF.

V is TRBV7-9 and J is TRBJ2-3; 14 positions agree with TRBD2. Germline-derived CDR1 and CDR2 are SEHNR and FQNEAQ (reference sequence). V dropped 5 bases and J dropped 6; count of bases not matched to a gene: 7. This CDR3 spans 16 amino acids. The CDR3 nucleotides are TGTGCCAGCAGCCGACAGACTAGCGGGGGGGCTGATACGCAGTATTTT. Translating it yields CASSRQTSGGADTQYF.

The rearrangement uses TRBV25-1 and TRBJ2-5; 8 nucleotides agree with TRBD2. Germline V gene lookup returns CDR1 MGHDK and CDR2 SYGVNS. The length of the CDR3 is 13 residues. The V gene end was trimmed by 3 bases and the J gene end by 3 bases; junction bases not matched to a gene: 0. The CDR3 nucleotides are TGTGCCAGCAGTGACGGGGGGGAAGAGACCCAGTACTTC. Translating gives CASSDGGEETQYF.

The DNA of the CDR3 is TGTGCCAGCAGTTTGGGACAGTGGAACACCGGGGAGCTGTTTTTT. It yields the protein CASSLGQWNTGELFF. The chain links TRBV27 to TRBJ2-2, with TRBD1 identical over 7 bases. The CDR3 extends over 15 amino acids. Trimming removed 3 bases from V and 1 base from J; junction bases left unmatched: 2. Germline assignment: CDR1 MNHEY and CDR2 SMNVEV (reference sequence).

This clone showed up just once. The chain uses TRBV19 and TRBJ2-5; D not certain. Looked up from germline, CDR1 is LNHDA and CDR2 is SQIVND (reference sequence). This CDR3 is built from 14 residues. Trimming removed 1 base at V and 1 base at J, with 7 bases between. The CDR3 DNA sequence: TGTGCCAGTAGTATAGGCCGCGCCCAAGAGACCCAGTACTTC. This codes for CASSIGRAQETQYF.

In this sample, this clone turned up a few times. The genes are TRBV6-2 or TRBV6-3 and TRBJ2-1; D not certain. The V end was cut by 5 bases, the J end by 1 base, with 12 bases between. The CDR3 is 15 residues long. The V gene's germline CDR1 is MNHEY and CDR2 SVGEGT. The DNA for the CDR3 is TGTGCCAGCAGTCTCACAGCCGAATCCTACAATGAGCAGTTCTTC. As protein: CASSLTAESYNEQFF.

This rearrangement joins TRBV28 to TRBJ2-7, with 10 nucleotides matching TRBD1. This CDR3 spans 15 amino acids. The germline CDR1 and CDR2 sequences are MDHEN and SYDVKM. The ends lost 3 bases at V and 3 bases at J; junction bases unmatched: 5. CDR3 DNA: TGTGCCAGCAGTTTCCCGGGACAGGGGTTCTACGAGCAGTACTTC. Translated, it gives CASSFPGQGFYEQYF.

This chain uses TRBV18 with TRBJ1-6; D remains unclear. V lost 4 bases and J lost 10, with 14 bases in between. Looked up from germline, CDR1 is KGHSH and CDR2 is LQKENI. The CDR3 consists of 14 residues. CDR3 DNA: TGTGCCAGCTCACTGGACTCTCGGAGGTCACCCCTCCACTTT. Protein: CASSLDSRRSPLHF.

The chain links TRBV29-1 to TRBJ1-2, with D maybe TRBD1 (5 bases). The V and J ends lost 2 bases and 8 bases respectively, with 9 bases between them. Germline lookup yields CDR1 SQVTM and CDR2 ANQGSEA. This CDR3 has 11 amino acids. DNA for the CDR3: TGCAGCGTTGAAAGGGGATGGGGCTACACCTTC. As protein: CSVERGWGYTF.

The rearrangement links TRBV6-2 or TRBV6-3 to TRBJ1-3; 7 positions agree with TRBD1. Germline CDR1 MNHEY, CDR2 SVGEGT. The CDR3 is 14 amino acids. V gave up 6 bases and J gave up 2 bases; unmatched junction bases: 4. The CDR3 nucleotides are TGTGCCAGCAGCGATCAGGGGGCTGGAAACACCATATATTTT. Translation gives CASSDQGAGNTIYF.

The DNA of the CDR3 is TGTGCCAGCAGTGACCTGGCGGGGTATGAGCAGTTCTTC. It encodes CASSDLAGYEQFF. This chain links TRBV6-1 with TRBJ2-1; possibly TRBD2 for D (6 bases). Trimming left V 3 bases short and J 8 bases short, with 11 bases between. This CDR3 region has 13 residues. CDR1 is MNHNS, CDR2 SASEGT, per germline.

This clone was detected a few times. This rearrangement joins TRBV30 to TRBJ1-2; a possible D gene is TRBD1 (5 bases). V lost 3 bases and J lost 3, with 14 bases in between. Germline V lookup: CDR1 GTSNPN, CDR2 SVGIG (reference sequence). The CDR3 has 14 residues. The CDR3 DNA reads TGTGCCTGGAGGCGCCGGGGGGAGGACTATGGCTACACCTTC. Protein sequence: CAWRRRGEDYGYTF.

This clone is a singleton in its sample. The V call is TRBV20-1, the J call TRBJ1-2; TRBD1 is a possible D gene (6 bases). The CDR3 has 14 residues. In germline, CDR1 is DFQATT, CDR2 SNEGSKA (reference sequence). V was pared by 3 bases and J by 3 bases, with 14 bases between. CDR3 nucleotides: TGCAGTGCTAGTCCCTACGCAGGGGACTATGGCTACACCTTC. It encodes CSASPYAGDYGYTF.

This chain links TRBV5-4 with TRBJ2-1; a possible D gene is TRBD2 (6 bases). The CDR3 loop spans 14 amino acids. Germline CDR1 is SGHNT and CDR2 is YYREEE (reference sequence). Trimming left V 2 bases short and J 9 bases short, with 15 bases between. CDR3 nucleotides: TGTGCCAGCAGCTTTTCCGGGGACGGGGGTGAGCAGTTCTTC. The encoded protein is CASSFSGDGGEQFF. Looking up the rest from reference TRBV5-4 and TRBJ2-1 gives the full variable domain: ETGVTQSPTHLIKTRGQQVTLRCSSQSGHNTVSWYQQALGQGPQFIFQYYREEENGRGNFPPRFSGLQFPNYSSELNVNALELDDSALYLCASSFSGDGGEQFFGPGTRLTVL.

CDR3 region: CASSYVGQVLGYTF. The CDR3 DNA sequence: TGTGCCAGCAGTTACGTTGGACAGGTGCTCGGCTACACCTTC. V usage is TRBV6-2 or TRBV6-3 and J usage is TRBJ1-2, with 7 positions matching TRBD1. After removal of 2 bases from V and 8 bases from J, the junction contained 8 bases not matched to a gene. The germline gives CDR1 MNHEY, CDR2 SVGEGT. CDR3 length: 14 residues.

Here the CDR3 reads CASSSRGYYNSPLHF. In nucleotides, the CDR3 is TGTGCCAGCAGTTCCAGGGGGTACTATAATTCACCCCTCCACTTT. The chain employs TRBV27 and TRBJ1-6; 7 positions match TRBD1. The CDR3 runs 15 residues. Germline V gene data show CDR1 as MNHEY and CDR2 as SMNVEV (reference sequence). Trimming removed 4 bases from V and 3 bases from J; junction bases left unmatched: 3.

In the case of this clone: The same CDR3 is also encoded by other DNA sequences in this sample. The CDR3 nucleotides are TGTGCCAGCAGCCAAGTTGGCGGGGGCACTGAAGCTTTCTTT. Protein: CASSQVGGGTEAFF. V is TRBV3-1 (or the pseudogene TRBV3-2) and J is TRBJ1-1; D might be TRBD1 (5 bases). CDR3 length: 14 amino acids. Between the trimmed V and J ends, which lost 1 base and 4 bases, there was a span of 10 bases. Per the germline V gene, CDR1 is LGHDT and CDR2 is YNNKEL (reference sequence).

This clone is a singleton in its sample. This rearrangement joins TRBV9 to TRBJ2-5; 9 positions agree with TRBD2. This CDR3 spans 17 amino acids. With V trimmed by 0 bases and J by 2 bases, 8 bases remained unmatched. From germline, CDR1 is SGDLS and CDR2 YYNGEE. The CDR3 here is CASSVASQGLAQETQYF. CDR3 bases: TGTGCCAGCAGCGTAGCTTCCCAGGGACTAGCACAAGAGACCCAGTACTTC.

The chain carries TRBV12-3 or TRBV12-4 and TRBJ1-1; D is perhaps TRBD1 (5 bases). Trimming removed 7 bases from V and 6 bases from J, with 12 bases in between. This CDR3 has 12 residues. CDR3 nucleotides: TGTGCCAGCAACTTTGGGGGGTCTGAAGCTTTCTTT. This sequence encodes CASNFGGSEAFF.

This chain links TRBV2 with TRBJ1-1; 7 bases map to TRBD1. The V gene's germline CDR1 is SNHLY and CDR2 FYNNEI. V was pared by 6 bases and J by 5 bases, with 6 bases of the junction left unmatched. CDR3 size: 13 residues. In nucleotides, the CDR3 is TGTGCCAGCAGCCTGACAGGGTCTACTGAAGCTTTCTTT. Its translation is CASSLTGSTEAFF.